This section outlines one T cell receptor (beta chain) sequence together with its context. V shed 0 bases, J shed 6 bases, and the junction held 7 bases outside the gene matches. The CDR3 runs 15 residues. Per germline, CDR1 MNHEY and CDR2 SVGAGI. The table came from immunoSEQ multiplex PCR; TCRdb's copy has only in-frame clones and leaves some out. The table shows some 40,000 clones, with approximately 95% occurring only once. This record comes from a study of T cells in tuberculosis. On average approximately 90,000 T cells per donor were immunosequenced. This chain joins TRBV6-5 and TRBJ1-1; 7 bases line up with TRBD1. Source material: PBMCs. The TCR originated in a donor aged 5-35 years with latent tuberculosis or without tuberculosis infection. The CDR3 bases are TGTGCCAGCAGTTACTCTCGACAGGGTTTGGCTGAAGCTTTCTTT. Translated: CASSYSRQGLAEAFF.